These 10 T cell receptor beta chains were sequenced from one sample in a study of blood T cells in healthy people across ages. Alongside a J-beta primer mix, a sample-barcoded 5' primer served in a second PCR lasting about 7 to 12 cycles. TCRdb reanalysed the 5' RACE reads using MiXCR and keeps one entry per CDR3 protein. This table has approximately 1.5 million distinct CDR3 sequences, roughly 32% appearing once. The sample comprised blood. The origin of the receptors is a woman aged 30 to 39 in good health.

J is TRBJ2-1 and V is TRBV6-2 or TRBV6-3; D assignment may be TRBD1 or TRBD2 (5 bases each). Germline values: CDR1 MNHEY, CDR2 SVGEGT. The V and J ends lost 7 bases and 5 bases respectively, with 15 bases between them. The CDR3 has 14 amino acids. This CDR3 reads CASNGQGPNNEQFF. CDR3 bases: TGTGCCAGCAACGGGCAGGGACCTAACAATGAGCAGTTCTTC.

V and J are TRBV20-1 and TRBJ2-1, with D uncertain. Germline CDR1 is DFQATT and CDR2 is SNEGSKA (reference sequence). V was cut by 3 bases and J by 2 bases, with 14 bases left in between. CDR3 size: 15 residues. CDR3 sequence (DNA): TGCAGTGCTAGGGTAGGGCGAAGTCCCTACAATGAGCAGTTCTTC. Protein product: CSARVGRSPYNEQFF.

The V and J genes are TRBV6-1 and TRBJ2-1; 7 bases line up with TRBD1. Germline loops: CDR1 MNHNS, CDR2 SASEGT. This CDR3 comprises 19 residues. The J segment lost 0 bases and the V segment lost 3 bases, leaving 14 bases of the junction unmatched. The CDR3 loop is CASSETGSGVYRSYNEQFF. Written as DNA, the CDR3 is TGTGCCAGCAGTGAGACAGGGTCCGGAGTCTATCGCTCCTACAATGAGCAGTTCTTC.

V usage is TRBV7-9 and J usage is TRBJ2-5; TRBD1 matches 8 bases. V gave up 4 bases and J gave up 0 bases; unmatched junction bases: 7. Per the germline V gene, CDR1 is SEHNR and CDR2 is FQNEAQ (reference sequence). The CDR3 has 16 amino acids. CDR3 in amino acids: CASSSSWTGHQETQYF. CDR3 bases: TGTGCCAGCAGCTCTTCGTGGACAGGGCACCAAGAGACCCAGTACTTC.

In its sample, this clonotype was seen once. V and J are TRBV2 and TRBJ2-5; D gene uncertain. This CDR3 is built from 15 residues. Germline loops: CDR1 SNHLY, CDR2 FYNNEI. The V end lost 0 bases, the J end lost 1 base, and 9 bases lay between the germline ends. The CDR3, as DNA: TGTGCCAGCAGTGAAGCGCCGCCTAGCCAAGAGACCCAGTACTTC. Its translation is CASSEAPPSQETQYF.

As regards this clonotype: Possible read error: a much larger clone is one base away. CDR3 amino acids: CASSHRIRYEQYF. The CDR3 DNA is TGTGCCAGCAGCCATCGGATTCGCTACGAGCAGTACTTC. The J gene is TRBJ2-7, the V gene TRBV3-1; no clear D. There are 13 residues in the CDR3. Trimming cost V 3 bases and J 3 bases, with 9 bases left between them. The germline V gene encodes CDR1 LGHDT and CDR2 YNNKEL (reference sequence).

The CDR3 sequence: CATSRAGTASEKLFF. CDR3 in DNA: TGTGCCACCAGCAGAGCCGGGACAGCGTCCGAAAAACTGTTTTTT. V usage is TRBV15 and J usage is TRBJ1-4; 7 bases are shared with TRBD1. Germline CDR1 LNHNV, CDR2 YYDKDF (reference sequence). After removal of 1 base from V and 8 bases from J, the junction contained 7 bases not matched to a gene. The CDR3 spans 15 residues. Based on the CDR3 plus reference TRBV15 and TRBJ1-4, the full variable domain is DAMVIQNPRYQVTQFGKPVTLSCSQTLNHNVMYWYQQKSSQAPKLLFHYYDKDFNNEADTPDNFQSRRPNTSFCFLDIRSPGLGDTAMYLCATSRAGTASEKLFFGSGTQLSVL.

This clonotype has a handful of counts. This chain connects TRBV9 to TRBJ2-5; D not resolved. The CDR3 extends over 11 amino acids. V was cut by 9 bases and J by 10 bases, with 16 bases left in between. The germline V gene has CDR1 SGDLS and CDR2 YYNGEE. CDR3 in DNA: TGTGCCATCCGAGGTCCCAGTGTCCAGTACTTC. It yields the protein CAIRGPSVQYF.

The chain is built from TRBV3-1 and TRBJ2-1; 9 bases are shared with TRBD2. The CDR3 runs 16 residues. The V gene end was trimmed by 3 bases and the J gene end by 4 bases; junction bases not matched to a gene: 7. The germline V gene has CDR1 LGHDT and CDR2 YNNKEL (reference sequence). In nucleotides, the CDR3 is TGTGCCAGCAGCCAGTATACTAGCGGGCCATACAATGAGCAGTTCTTC. Its translation is CASSQYTSGPYNEQFF.

V usage is TRBV6-1 and J usage is TRBJ2-1; D unclear. The CDR3 loop spans 16 amino acids. The germline CDR1 and CDR2 sequences are MNHNS and SASEGT. The germline V and J ends were trimmed by 3 bases and 4 bases, with 16 bases remaining between them. The CDR3 DNA follows: TGTGCCAGCAGTGAGTGGGTCCGGGTGGCTTACAATGAGCAGTTCTTC. Protein: CASSEWVRVAYNEQFF.